Sequencing of this TCR beta chain was carried out in a study of cytomegalovirus exposure and HLA in healthy donors. Whole-study context: An early data release held tens of millions of unique TCRs from HLA-typed donors. Study outcomes and limitations: Another analysis was done later, and it associated approximately 17,000 TCR beta sequences with HLA alleles at 0.05 false discovery rate. The listing of roughly 160 TCR beta chains classed them as cytomegalovirus-associated.

For this clone: The target antigen is unknown.

Primers included in the PCR were 60 Vbeta and 13 Jbeta primers. Sequencing was performed with immunoSEQ multiplex PCR; in TCRdb, only in-frame clones are kept and a portion is missing. The table includes fewer than 250,000 clones, about 70% detected once. The V gene lost 8 bases and the J gene lost 4 bases, with 11 bases spanning the gap. The CDR3 has 13 residues. Per the germline V gene, CDR1 is PRHDT and CDR2 is FYEKMQ (reference sequence). The chain joins TRBV13 to TRBJ2-2; weak D call: TRBD2 (6 bases). The specimen was PBMCs. The source is a woman in her twenties or thirties in good health and CMV-seronegative. CDR3 nucleotides: TGTGCCAGCGTTGCGGGGCGCACCGGGGAGCTGTTTTTT. This codes for CASVAGRTGELFF.